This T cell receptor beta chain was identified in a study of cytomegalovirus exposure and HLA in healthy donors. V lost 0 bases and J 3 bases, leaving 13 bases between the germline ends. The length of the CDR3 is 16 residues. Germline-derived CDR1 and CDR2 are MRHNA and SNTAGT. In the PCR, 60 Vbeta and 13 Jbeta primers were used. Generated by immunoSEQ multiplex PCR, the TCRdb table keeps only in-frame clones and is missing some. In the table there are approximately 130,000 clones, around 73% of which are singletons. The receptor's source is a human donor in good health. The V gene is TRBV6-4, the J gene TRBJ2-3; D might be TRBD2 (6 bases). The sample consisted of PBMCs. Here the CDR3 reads CASSDSGGMGTDTQYF. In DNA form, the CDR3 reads TGTGCCAGCAGTGACTCGGGGGGTATGGGGACAGATACGCAGTATTTT.